This T cell receptor beta chain was sequenced for a study of technical replicates of blood from a few donors. Data came from immunoSEQ multiplex PCR; TCRdb stores just in-frame clones and leaves some out. The repertoire includes tens of thousands of clones, 90% to 98% of them detected once, and 0.2% sits in the top ten. There are 15 residues in the CDR3. Germline loops: CDR1 MNHEY, CDR2 SVGAGI. Germline trimming cut 6 bases from V and 7 bases from J; bases unmatched to any gene: 12. The receptor was derived from a human donor in good health. The V gene is TRBV6-5, the J gene TRBJ2-1, with 7 nucleotides matching TRBD2. The sequencing sample was made of T cells isolated from PBMCs. CDR3 nucleotides: TGTGCCAGCAGCCCCGGGGTAGCGGGCATAAATGAGCAGTTCTTC. Its protein is CASSPGVAGINEQFF.